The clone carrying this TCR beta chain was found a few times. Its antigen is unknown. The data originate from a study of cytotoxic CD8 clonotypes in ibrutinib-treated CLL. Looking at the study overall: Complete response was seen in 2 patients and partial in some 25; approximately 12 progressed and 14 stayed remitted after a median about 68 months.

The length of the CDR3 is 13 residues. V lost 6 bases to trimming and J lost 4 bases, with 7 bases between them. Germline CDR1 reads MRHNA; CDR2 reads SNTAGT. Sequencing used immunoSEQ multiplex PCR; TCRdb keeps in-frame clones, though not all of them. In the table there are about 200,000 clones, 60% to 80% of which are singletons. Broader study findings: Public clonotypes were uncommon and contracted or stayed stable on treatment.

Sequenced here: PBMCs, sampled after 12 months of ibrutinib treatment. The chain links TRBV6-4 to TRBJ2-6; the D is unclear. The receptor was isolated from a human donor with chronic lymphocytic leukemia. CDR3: CASSPRGANVLTF. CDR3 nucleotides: TGTGCCAGCAGCCCCAGGGGGGCCAACGTCCTGACTTTC.